This T cell receptor (beta chain) was found in a study of cytomegalovirus exposure and HLA in healthy donors. For the study at large: The same platform used for the approximately 670 first-cohort repertoires was also used for the 95 to 150 validation repertoires, as a later analysis reported. Study-level findings and limits: As confirmed in vitro, three CMV-associated chains were specific for CMV antigens. Subsequent analysis revealed that first-cohort TCR clusters tended to co-occur in the 120 or so validation repertoires.

A remark on this clone: Its antigen is not known.

The V end was cut by 3 bases, the J end by 9 bases, with 15 bases between. The CDR3 extends over 14 amino acids. Looked up from germline, CDR1 is LNHNV and CDR2 is YYDKDF (reference sequence). Some clones are missing from TCRdb's copy, which holds only in-frame ones; the method was immunoSEQ multiplex PCR. The data show roughly 170,000 clones, with about 86% seen just once and 2.8% held by the top ten. The sequencing sample was made of PBMCs. This sequence was found in a young woman in good health and CMV-seropositive. The chain joins TRBV15 to TRBJ2-1; D remains unclear. CDR3 DNA: TGTGCCACCAGCAGCGACACTTTCGGTGGTGAGCAGTTCTTC. It yields the protein CATSSDTFGGEQFF.